Following are 14 T cell receptor beta chains from one sample sequenced in a study of regulatory T cells in long-lasting Graves disease. Construction of the TCR beta libraries employed iRepertoire HTBI primers in conjunction with Arm-PCR of CDR3 regions. Each CDR3 protein gets one entry after TCRdb re-called the multiplex PCR reads with MiXCR. The sample includes fewer than 550,000 distinct CDR3 sequences, 16% of them seen just once. Specified time point: newly diagnosed GD, antithyroid drugs for less than 3 months. RNA isolated from PBMCs was used to make the TCR library. This sample was also put to use in a study of T cells in Graves' hyperthyroidism and ophthalmopathy.

The specimen was peripheral blood mononuclear cells (PBMCs), collected at new diagnosis, from a patient treated with antithyroid drugs. These receptors all stem from a woman in her late teens or twenties with Graves disease.

In its sample, this clonotype was seen a few times. The chain is built from TRBV6-1 and TRBJ1-1, with 9 bases matching TRBD1. The CDR3 sequence is 15 residues long. CDR1 MNHNS and CDR2 SASEGT come from the germline V gene. With 6 bases clipped from V and 2 bases from J, the junction kept 7 bases outside the gene matches. The CDR3 is CASSSLGQGNTEAFF. As DNA, the CDR3 is TGTGCCAGCAGCTCCTTGGGACAGGGAAACACTGAAGCTTTCTTT.

The J gene is TRBJ1-3, the V gene TRBV6-9, with D possibly being TRBD1 (5 bases). V dropped 3 bases and J dropped 0 bases, with 15 bases sitting between them. The CDR3 spans 17 residues. The germline gives CDR1 MNHGY, CDR2 SVAAGI. DNA for the CDR3: TGTGCCAGCAGTTACTCAGGGACGGCGAACTCTGGAAACACCATATATTTT. Translation gives CASSYSGTANSGNTIYF.

The chain couples TRBV27 to TRBJ2-7, with a possible D match to TRBD1 (5 bases). Germline V gives CDR1 MNHEY, CDR2 SMNVEV (reference sequence). The CDR3 totals 13 residues. Between the trimmed V and J ends, which lost 6 bases and 3 bases, there was a span of 12 bases. The CDR3, as DNA: TGTGCCAGCAGCACCAGGGAAAACTACGAGCAGTACTTC. Its protein product is CASSTRENYEQYF.

This clonotype was observed a few times. Being one base from a much bigger clone, this may be a read error. The genes are TRBV2 and TRBJ2-5; 7 bases agree with TRBD2. The CDR3 sequence is 16 residues long. The V gene end was trimmed by 7 bases and the J gene end by 0 bases; junction bases not matched to a gene: 11. Germline CDR1 SNHLY, CDR2 FYNNEI. The chain's CDR3 is CASIGKAGRNQETQYF. DNA for the CDR3: TGTGCCAGCATTGGGAAAGCGGGACGAAACCAAGAGACCCAGTACTTC.

With regard to this clonotype: A single base is all that separates this from a far larger clone, so a read error is likely. The chain uses TRBV7-8 and TRBJ2-1; D is perhaps TRBD2 (5 bases). CDR1 and CDR2 (germline): SGHVS, FQNEAQ. Trimming took 5 bases from V and 7 from J, leaving 18 bases between them. This CDR3 is 15 amino acids long. The CDR3 here is CASSHSGTQRNEQFF. The CDR3 coding sequence is TGTGCCAGCAGCCACAGCGGCACCCAACGGAATGAGCAGTTCTTC.

This clonotype was counted at least ten times. The CDR3 sequence: CASSLQQGRGFF. DNA for the CDR3: TGTGCCAGCAGTTTACAACAGGGTAGGGGGTTCTTC. This sequence joins TRBV28 and TRBJ2-1, with D tentatively TRBD1 (6 bases). CDR1 is MDHEN, CDR2 SYDVKM, per germline. CDR3 length: 12 amino acids. Trimming shortened V by 2 bases and J by 15 bases, and 14 bases separated the two germline ends.

This clonotype has at least ten counts. The chain couples TRBV29-1 to TRBJ1-1; 8 bases are shared with TRBD1. The CDR3 length is 14 residues. Per germline, CDR1 SQVTM and CDR2 ANQGSEA. V lost 7 bases and J lost 0; bases outside the gene matches: 7. The CDR3 sequence is CSAFPGQVNTEAFF. In DNA, the CDR3 is TGCAGCGCCTTTCCGGGACAGGTGAACACTGAAGCTTTCTTT.

This clonotype showed up just a few times. The chain uses TRBV28 and TRBJ1-2; D is ambiguous. This CDR3 is built from 13 residues. In germline, CDR1 is MDHEN, CDR2 SYDVKM. Trimming took off 1 base at V and 4 bases at J, with 7 bases between the two ends. CDR3: CASSLFDGYGYTF. As DNA, the CDR3 is TGTGCCAGCAGTTTATTTGACGGCTATGGCTACACCTTC.

This chain links TRBV11-2 with TRBJ2-2; D may be TRBD2 (5 bases). V was clipped by 5 bases and J by 4 bases, with 14 bases between them. The CDR3 covers 15 residues. The germline V gene encodes CDR1 SGHAT and CDR2 FQNNGV. DNA for the CDR3: TGTGCCAGCAGCCCCAGACTATCTCTCACCGGGGAGCTGTTTTTT. Amino acids: CASSPRLSLTGELFF.

On this clonotype itself: Given a much more abundant clone one base away, this may be a read error. V and J are TRBV18 and TRBJ1-5, with 7 bases aligning to TRBD1. Looked up from germline, CDR1 is KGHSH and CDR2 is LQKENI. The CDR3 is 14 residues long. This chain's CDR3 is CVSSRPGGHQPQHF. The CDR3 DNA reads TGTGTCAGCTCACGTCCAGGGGGACATCAGCCCCAGCATTTT.

There are a few counts of this clonotype. The rearrangement joins TRBV28 to TRBJ1-2; maybe TRBD1 (5 bases). Trimming took 2 bases from V and 8 from J, leaving 12 bases between them. CDR3 length: 13 amino acids. Germline V gives CDR1 MDHEN, CDR2 SYDVKM. The CDR3 sequence is CASSLGAGRGYTF. The CDR3 region has the DNA TGTGCCAGCAGTTTAGGGGCAGGGCGCGGCTACACCTTC.

Only a few counts were recorded for this clonotype. This chain uses TRBV20-1 with TRBJ2-7, with 11 bases fitting TRBD2. Trimming took 6 bases from V and 4 from J; bases not matched to a gene: 8. This CDR3 is 14 amino acids long. Germline V gene lookup returns CDR1 DFQATT and CDR2 SNEGSKA (reference sequence). CDR3 sequence: CSASLAGVPYEQYF. As DNA, the CDR3 is TGCAGTGCCTCACTAGCGGGAGTGCCTTACGAGCAGTACTTC.

This clonotype was recorded at least ten times. V is TRBV4-2 and J is TRBJ2-1; 11 nucleotides agree with TRBD2. The length of the CDR3 is 18 residues. The junction had 11 bases not matched to a gene; V was cut back by 1 base and J by 6 bases. CDR1 is LGHNA, CDR2 YNFKEQ, per germline. The CDR3, as DNA: TGTGCCAGCAGCCAAGCTCACTTAGCGGGAGGGTCGCTCAATGAGCAGTTCTTC. This encodes CASSQAHLAGGSLNEQFF.

This clonotype turned up a few times. The chain carries TRBV9 and TRBJ2-7; D ambiguous. Germline V lookup: CDR1 SGDLS, CDR2 YYNGEE. V was shortened by 2 bases and J by 5 bases, with 17 bases between the two germline ends. The CDR3 covers 15 residues. In DNA, the CDR3 is TGTGCCAGCAGCGTGGGCCCAGACCCCGCCGACGAGCAGTACTTC. It codes for CASSVGPDPADEQYF.